Each of the 12 T cell receptor beta chains below was sequenced from the same sample in a study of T cells in Graves' hyperthyroidism and ophthalmopathy. Amplification targeted TCR beta CDR3 regions from RNA transcripts. HTBI primers were used for first-round RT-PCR of the TCR CDR3. TCRdb used MiXCR to reprocess the multiplex PCR reads, holding one entry per CDR3 protein. The sample includes around 350,000 distinct CDR3 sequences, 25% of them seen just once. The source material was blood. The receptors were sampled from a man aged 50 to 59 with Graves' hyperthyroidism.

This clonotype was observed a handful of times. The chain joins TRBV19 to TRBJ2-3; 9 nucleotides line up with TRBD2. CDR3 length equals 15 residues. J gave up 5 bases and V 8 bases, and 11 bases lay outside the gene matches. From germline, CDR1 is LNHDA and CDR2 SQIVND (reference sequence). Here the CDR3 reads CASRRIAGAVDTQYF. The CDR3 region has the DNA TGTGCCAGTCGGCGGATAGCGGGAGCGGTAGATACGCAGTATTTT.

The chain joins TRBV12-3 or TRBV12-4 to TRBJ1-2, with 10 bases lining up with TRBD1. V shed 5 bases, J shed 6 bases, and the junction held 9 bases outside the gene matches. The CDR3 totals 15 residues. CDR3: CASSPGRDRGHGYTF. The CDR3 nucleotides read TGTGCCAGCAGTCCCGGCCGGGACAGGGGACATGGCTACACCTTC.

With respect to this clonotype: An end of the junction does not agree with germline; a read error may underlie this. The chain joins TRBV6-1 to TRBJ2-6; D is possibly TRBD2 (7 bases). The CDR3 covers 16 residues. Per the germline V gene, CDR1 is MNHNS and CDR2 is SASEGT. The CDR3 DNA is TGTGCCACCTCTACCGGGGGGCTGACTGGGGCCAACGTCCTGTCTTTC. Translating it yields CATSTGGLTGANVLSF.

In nucleotides, the CDR3 is TGTGCCAGCAGTAACGACCCTCCGAACTACAATGAGCAGTTCTTC. Its protein is CASSNDPPNYNEQFF. The rearrangement links TRBV6-2 or TRBV6-3 to TRBJ2-1; no firm D call. Germline lookup yields CDR1 MNHEY and CDR2 SVGEGT. This CDR3 has 15 residues. The V end lost 5 bases, the J end lost 3 bases, and 14 bases lay between the germline ends.

There are many counts of this clonotype. This chain uses TRBV5-1 with TRBJ2-1; the D gene is possibly TRBD2 (6 bases). The length of the CDR3 is 15 residues. Germline values: CDR1 SGHRS, CDR2 YFSETQ. Trimming removed 4 bases from V and 0 bases from J, with 11 bases in between. The DNA of the CDR3 is TGCGCCAGCAGCAGGGACTCGAGCTCCTACAATGAGCAGTTCTTC. It translates to CASSRDSSSYNEQFF.

This clonotype appeared a single time. The chain carries TRBV20-1 and TRBJ2-3; tentative D call: TRBD2 (5 bases). Trimming left V 3 bases short and J 2 bases short, with 12 bases between. The CDR3 contains 14 residues. Looked up from germline, CDR1 is DFQATT and CDR2 is SNEGSKA (reference sequence). CDR3 loop: CSASQTGNTDTQYF. The DNA for the CDR3 is TGCAGTGCTAGTCAAACGGGGAACACAGATACGCAGTATTTT.

The V call is TRBV6-1, the J call TRBJ2-1; no clear D gene. Looked up from germline, CDR1 is MNHNS and CDR2 is SASEGT. There are 12 residues in the CDR3. Trimming removed 5 bases at V and 2 bases at J, with 4 bases between. For the CDR3, the DNA is TGTGCCAGCAGTATACCCTACAATGAGCAGTTCTTC. Encoded protein: CASSIPYNEQFF.

This clonotype was picked up many times. V is TRBV27 and J is TRBJ2-5, with 14 bases lining up with TRBD2. The CDR3 loop spans 19 amino acids. Germline V lookup: CDR1 MNHEY, CDR2 SMNVEV (reference sequence). V was pared by 5 bases and J by 4 bases, with 15 bases of the junction left unmatched. This CDR3 is CASSPEGPGLAGVRETQYF. As DNA, the CDR3 is TGTGCCAGCAGTCCGGAAGGCCCGGGACTAGCGGGAGTAAGAGAGACCCAGTACTTC.

This clonotype was found a few times. The V and J genes are TRBV10-2 and TRBJ2-5; a weak D match, TRBD1 (7 bases). V dropped 0 bases and J dropped 1 base, with 9 bases sitting between them. The CDR3 length is 15 residues. The germline V gene encodes CDR1 WSHSY and CDR2 SAAADI. The CDR3 coding sequence is TGCGCCAGCAGTGAGTCCCAGGGGGGCCAAGAGACCCAGTACTTC. It is translated as CASSESQGGQETQYF.

This chain uses TRBV7-9 with TRBJ2-3; D may match TRBD1 or TRBD2 (6 bases each). Germline CDR1 reads SEHNR; CDR2 reads FQNEAQ (reference sequence). The CDR3 runs to 17 residues. V lost 5 bases and J 2 bases, leaving 20 bases between the germline ends. CDR3 in amino acids: CASSPSDRRGPTDTQYF. The CDR3 DNA sequence: TGTGCCAGCAGCCCGAGCGATAGACGGGGGCCCACAGATACGCAGTATTTT.

V usage is TRBV15 and J usage is TRBJ1-1; TRBD1 agrees at 7 bases. The CDR3 runs to 14 residues. Germline V lookup: CDR1 LNHNV, CDR2 YYDKDF (reference sequence). J gave up 4 bases and V 2 bases, and 4 bases lay outside the gene matches. The CDR3 region has the DNA TGTGCCACCAGCAGAACGGACAGGAGCACTGAAGCTTTCTTT. Translating it yields CATSRTDRSTEAFF.

The chain combines TRBV11-1 with TRBJ2-2; D may match TRBD1 or TRBD2 (6 bases each). The length of the CDR3 is 16 residues. Germline CDR1 is SGHAT and CDR2 is FQDESV (reference sequence). The V end was cut by 8 bases, the J end by 4 bases, with 20 bases between. The chain's CDR3 is CASWGAAGRGTGELFF. The CDR3 coding sequence is TGTGCCAGCTGGGGGGCGGCGGGTCGAGGCACCGGGGAGCTGTTTTTT.